A single sample is the source of the 18 T cell receptor beta chains below, sequenced in a study of cytomegalovirus exposure and HLA in healthy donors. The PCR was carried out with 60 Vbeta primers and 13 Jbeta primers. The protocol was immunoSEQ multiplex PCR, while the TCRdb copy is restricted to in-frame clones and leaves out a portion. The repertoire has about 160,000 clones, around three quarters of them found once; the top ten carry about 4%. Sequenced input: PBMCs. The source of these receptors is a man between 25 and 39 years old in good health and CMV-seropositive.

This chain joins TRBV27 and TRBJ1-1; tentatively, D is TRBD1 (6 bases). This CDR3 is built from 17 residues. V lost 3 bases and J lost 0, with 17 bases in between. Germline values: CDR1 MNHEY, CDR2 SMNVEV (reference sequence). This CDR3 reads CASSFTIRGSMNTEAFF. The CDR3 region has the DNA TGTGCCAGCAGTTTCACAATCAGGGGCTCAATGAACACTGAAGCTTTCTTT.

The rearrangement links TRBV6-5 to TRBJ2-3; possible D gene TRBD2, 7 bases. V shed 4 bases and J shed 0 bases, with 11 bases lying between them. The CDR3 is 15 amino acids. Germline V gives CDR1 MNHEY, CDR2 SVGAGI. The CDR3 protein is CASSFAGASTDTQYF. The CDR3 DNA is TGTGCCAGCAGTTTTGCGGGGGCCAGCACAGATACGCAGTATTTT.

The J gene is TRBJ2-7, the V gene TRBV11-3, with TRBD1 matching over 9 bases. This CDR3 is 15 amino acids long. The germline V gene has CDR1 SGHNT and CDR2 YENEEA. V trimming: 0 bases; J trimming: 6 bases; junction bases outside the gene matches: 6. CDR3 nucleotide sequence: TGTGCCAGCAGCTTAGATGCGGGACAGGGCTCCGAGCAGTACTTC. This encodes CASSLDAGQGSEQYF.

The chain employs TRBV27 and TRBJ1-2; D remains ambiguous. CDR3 length: 13 residues. The germline V gene has CDR1 MNHEY and CDR2 SMNVEV (reference sequence). Deletions cut 6 bases from V and 4 bases from J, with 12 bases between. The CDR3 DNA reads TGTGCCAGCAGCCCCGGTCGCGGCTATGGCTACACCTTC. It is translated as CASSPGRGYGYTF.

This clone was observed a handful of times. V and J are TRBV18 and TRBJ2-2, with TRBD1 matching 9 bases. The CDR3 contains 18 residues. Germline V gene lookup returns CDR1 KGHSH and CDR2 LQKENI. The V segment lost 4 bases and the J segment 2 bases; nucleotides outside the gene matches: 11. In DNA form, the CDR3 reads TGTGCCAGCTCACACCAGTTAGTGACAGGGGGTAACACCGGGGAGCTGTTTTTT. Amino acid sequence: CASSHQLVTGGNTGELFF.

The genes are TRBV5-6 and TRBJ1-6; D gene ambiguous. V lost 0 bases, J lost 0 bases, and 7 bases lay in between. CDR3 length equals 16 residues. In germline, CDR1 is SGHDT, CDR2 YYEEEE. CDR3 loop: CASSLAPFSYNSPLHF. CDR3 DNA sequence: TGTGCCAGCAGCTTGGCCCCCTTCTCCTATAATTCACCCCTCCACTTT.

The rearrangement links TRBV29-1 to TRBJ2-1; 8 bases line up with TRBD1. The V segment lost 3 bases and the J segment 4 bases; nucleotides outside the gene matches: 2. The CDR3 is made up of 13 amino acids. The germline V gene encodes CDR1 SQVTM and CDR2 ANQGSEA. The CDR3 sequence: CSVDRGLYNEQFF. The CDR3 DNA follows: TGCAGCGTTGACAGGGGGCTTTACAATGAGCAGTTCTTC.

For the CDR3, the DNA is TGTGCCAGCAGCTTAAGGCGGCTAGGTCGAGAGACCCAGTACTTC. Translation: CASSLRRLGRETQYF. This chain links TRBV7-8 with TRBJ2-5; no firm D call. Trimming shortened V by 2 bases and J by 4 bases, and 14 bases separated the two germline ends. Per germline, CDR1 SGHVS and CDR2 FQNEAQ. The CDR3 length is 15 residues.

This clone was found once. The chain recombines TRBV10-3 with TRBJ2-5, with 16 bases lining up with TRBD2. With V trimmed by 5 bases and J by 5 bases, 8 bases remained unmatched. Germline lookup yields CDR1 ENHRY and CDR2 SYGVKD. CDR3 length: 17 amino acids. The DNA of the CDR3 is TGTGCCATCAGTCGTGGGACTAGCGGGGGGGCTGAGGAGACCCAGTACTTC. This translates into CAISRGTSGGAEETQYF.

The sample holds a few counts of this clone. This specimen includes other DNA sequences encoding the same CDR3. CDR3 region: CASSVTGGNQPQHF. The CDR3 DNA reads TGTGCCAGTAGTGTTACAGGCGGCAATCAGCCCCAGCATTTT. This chain uses TRBV19 with TRBJ1-5, with D possibly matching TRBD1 (5 bases). The length of the CDR3 is 14 residues. The V gene lost 5 bases and the J gene lost 2 bases, with 10 bases spanning the gap. Germline V CDR1 and CDR2: LNHDA, SQIVND (reference sequence). Together with reference TRBV19 and TRBJ1-5, the CDR3 gives the full variable domain: DGGITQSPKYLFRKEGQNVTLSCEQNLNHDAMYWYRQDPGQGLRLIYYSQIVNDFQKGDIAEGYSVSREKKESFPLTVTSAQKNPTAFYLCASSVTGGNQPQHFGDGTRLSIL.

V is TRBV6-5 and J is TRBJ1-2; tentative D call: TRBD1 (5 bases). V was shortened by 0 bases and J by 8 bases, with 10 bases between the two germline ends. This CDR3 is 13 amino acids long. Germline values: CDR1 MNHEY, CDR2 SVGAGI. Here the CDR3 reads CASSYSAGGGYTF. The CDR3 DNA sequence: TGTGCCAGCAGTTACTCGGCGGGGGGGGGCTACACCTTC.

V usage is TRBV7-9 and J usage is TRBJ2-7, with 7 positions matching TRBD1. V was clipped by 2 bases and J by 4 bases; unmatched bases: 14. Germline V gene data show CDR1 as SEHNR and CDR2 as FQNEAQ (reference sequence). This CDR3 comprises 17 residues. The CDR3 sequence: CASSLWSSDRESYEQYF. For the CDR3, the DNA is TGTGCCAGCAGCTTATGGTCTTCCGACAGGGAGTCGTACGAGCAGTACTTC.

The rearrangement joins TRBV7-2 to TRBJ2-1, with 7 positions matching TRBD2. Germline V gene lookup returns CDR1 SGHTA and CDR2 FQGNSA. The CDR3 covers 14 residues. V lost 5 bases and J lost 4; bases outside the gene matches: 5. The CDR3: CASSPPGGYNEQFF. In DNA, the CDR3 is TGTGCCAGCAGCCCGCCCGGGGGGTACAATGAGCAGTTCTTC.

This clone was detected only once. V usage is TRBV29-1 and J usage is TRBJ1-2; D remains ambiguous. The germline V gene encodes CDR1 SQVTM and CDR2 ANQGSEA. This CDR3 has 12 residues. Between the trimmed V and J ends, which lost 3 bases and 2 bases, there was a span of 7 bases. The CDR3 nucleotides read TGCAGCGTTGAGCCACAGAACTATGGCTACACCTTC. Its translation is CSVEPQNYGYTF.

V gene TRBV7-3 combines with J gene TRBJ2-3; 8 bases match TRBD2. The V gene end was trimmed by 1 base and the J gene end by 7 bases; junction bases not matched to a gene: 13. Germline loops: CDR1 SGHTA, CDR2 FQGTGA. The CDR3 has 17 amino acids. The CDR3 region has the DNA TGTGCCAGCAGCTTAAGCGTGGCGGGGGGTTTGACATATACGCAGTATTTT. Translated: CASSLSVAGGLTYTQYF.

V gene TRBV23-1 combines with J gene TRBJ1-6, with TRBD1 identical over 10 bases. TRBV23-1 is given ORF status, its function remaining uncertain. The CDR3 length is 20 residues. After removal of 0 bases from V and 2 bases from J, the junction contained 10 bases not matched to a gene. For the CDR3, the DNA is TGCGCCAGCAGTCAATCGACGGGACAGGGGCCCGGGACCTATAATTCACCCCTCCACTTT. It translates to CASSQSTGQGPGTYNSPLHF.

This clone was counted once. The chain recombines TRBV4-1 with TRBJ2-5, with D maybe TRBD2 (6 bases). V dropped 2 bases and J dropped 5 bases, with 9 bases sitting between them. CDR1 and CDR2 (germline): MGHRA, YSYEKL. This CDR3 has 13 amino acids. CDR3 DNA: TGCGCCAGCAGCCAACCAGGAGGGGAGACCCAGTACTTC. Translated, it gives CASSQPGGETQYF.

This clone has just a few counts. The CDR3 is CASSLESAVAMNTEAFF. CDR3 coding DNA: TGTGCCAGCAGCTTAGAGTCGGCAGTAGCCATGAACACTGAAGCTTTCTTT. V usage is TRBV7-6 and J usage is TRBJ1-1; D remains unclear. Germline CDR1 is SGHVS and CDR2 is FNYEAQ. This CDR3 comprises 17 residues. Trimming left V 1 base short and J 0 bases short, with 15 bases between. Full variable domain (outside the CDR3, taken from reference TRBV7-6 and TRBJ1-1): GAGVSQSPRYKVTKRGQDVALRCDPISGHVSLYWYRQALGQGPEFLTYFNYEAQQDKSGLPNDRFSAERPEGSISTLTIQRTEQRDSAMYRCASSLESAVAMNTEAFFGQGTRLTVV.